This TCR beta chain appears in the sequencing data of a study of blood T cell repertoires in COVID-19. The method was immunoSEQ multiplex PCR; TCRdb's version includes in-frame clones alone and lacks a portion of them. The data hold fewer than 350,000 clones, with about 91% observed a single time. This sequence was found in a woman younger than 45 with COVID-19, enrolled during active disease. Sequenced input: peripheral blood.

The CDR3, as DNA: TGTGCCAGCAGCGAGGGGGCTATGTACGAGCAGTACGTC. Translated: CASSEGAMYEQYV. This sequence joins TRBV5-6 and TRBJ2-7, with 7 bases matching TRBD1. CDR3 size: 13 residues. V was clipped by 4 bases and J by 4 bases; unmatched bases: 5. The germline gives CDR1 SGHDT, CDR2 YYEEEE.